This paragraph reports one T cell receptor beta chain. Sequencing used immunoSEQ multiplex PCR; TCRdb keeps in-frame clones, though not all of them. This sample yields approximately 60,000 clones, of which around four fifths are seen a single time; under 6.5% belongs to the top ten. This sample is part of a study of Tregs in tolerant kidney transplant recipients. The CDR3 has 12 residues. V was pared by 7 bases and J by 9 bases, with 13 bases between. Germline values: CDR1 MDHEN, CDR2 SYDVKM. Sequenced input: CD4+ T cells from blood. This clonotype was obtained from a human donor in good health. The chain couples TRBV28 to TRBJ1-5, with D maybe TRBD1 (5 bases). As DNA, the CDR3 is TGTGCCAGCACAAACATTAGGGGGCCCCAGCATTTT. Translating gives CASTNIRGPQHF.